This T cell receptor (beta chain) was observed in a study of graft-versus-host responses after intestinal transplantation. The protocol was immunoSEQ multiplex PCR, while the TCRdb copy is restricted to in-frame clones and leaves out a portion. The sample shows about 50,000 clones, about 93% of them seen only once. As for this clone: Antigen: not known.

The TCR comes from a human donor who was the organ donor for an intestinal transplant. The material sequenced was unstimulated CD4+ T cells sorted from spleen or lymph node cells, taken before transplant.

CDR3 bases: TGTGCCAGGGACAGCACAGATACGCAGTATTTT. Amino acids: CARDSTDTQYF. The rearrangement links TRBV11-3 to TRBJ2-3; D remains ambiguous. The CDR3 length is 11 residues. The V gene lost 9 bases and the J gene lost 0 bases, with 4 bases spanning the gap. Germline loops: CDR1 SGHNT, CDR2 YENEEA. The full variable domain, rest sourced from reference TRBV11-3 and TRBJ2-3, is EAGVVQSPRYKIIEKKQPVAFWCNPISGHNTLYWYLQNLGQGPELLIRYENEEAVDDSQLPKDRFSAERLKGVDSTLKIQPAELGDSAVYLCARDSTDTQYFGPGTRLTVL.